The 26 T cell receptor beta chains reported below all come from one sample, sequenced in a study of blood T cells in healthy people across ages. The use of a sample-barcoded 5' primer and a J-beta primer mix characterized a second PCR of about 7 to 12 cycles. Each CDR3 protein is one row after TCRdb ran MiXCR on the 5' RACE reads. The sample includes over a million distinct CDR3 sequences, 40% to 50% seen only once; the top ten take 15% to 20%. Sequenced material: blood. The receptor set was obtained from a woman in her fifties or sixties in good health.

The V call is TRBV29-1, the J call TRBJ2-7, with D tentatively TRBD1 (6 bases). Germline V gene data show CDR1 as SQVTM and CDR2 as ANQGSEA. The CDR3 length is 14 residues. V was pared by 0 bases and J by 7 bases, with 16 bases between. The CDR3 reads CSVEDRARGWEQYF. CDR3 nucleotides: TGCAGCGTTGAAGATCGGGCCAGGGGTTGGGAGCAGTACTTC.

CDR3 amino acids: CSARESLEYEQYF. The CDR3 nucleotides are TGCAGTGCTAGAGAATCCCTTGAATACGAGCAGTACTTC. The rearrangement uses TRBV20-1 and TRBJ2-7; D call uncertain. Germline V gives CDR1 DFQATT, CDR2 SNEGSKA (reference sequence). Trimming removed 0 bases at V and 4 bases at J, with 10 bases between. The CDR3 consists of 13 residues.

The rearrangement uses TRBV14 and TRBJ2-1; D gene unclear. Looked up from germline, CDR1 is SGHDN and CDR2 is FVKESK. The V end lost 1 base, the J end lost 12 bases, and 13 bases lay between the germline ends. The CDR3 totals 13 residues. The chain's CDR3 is CASSQAGRGSQFF. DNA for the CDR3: TGTGCCAGCAGCCAAGCCGGACGTGGTTCGCAGTTCTTC. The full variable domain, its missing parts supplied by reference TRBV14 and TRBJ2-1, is EAGVTQFPSHSVIEKGQTVTLRCDPISGHDNLYWYRRVMGKEIKFLLHFVKESKQDESGMPNNRFLAERTGGTYSTLKVQPAELEDSGVYFCASSQAGRGSQFFGPGTRLTVL.

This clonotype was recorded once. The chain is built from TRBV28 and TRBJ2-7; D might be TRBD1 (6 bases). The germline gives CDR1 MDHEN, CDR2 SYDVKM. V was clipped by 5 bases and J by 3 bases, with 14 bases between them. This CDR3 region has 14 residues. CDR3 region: CASSPTSQGYEQYF. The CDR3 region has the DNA TGTGCCAGCAGTCCAACTTCACAGGGCTACGAGCAGTACTTC.

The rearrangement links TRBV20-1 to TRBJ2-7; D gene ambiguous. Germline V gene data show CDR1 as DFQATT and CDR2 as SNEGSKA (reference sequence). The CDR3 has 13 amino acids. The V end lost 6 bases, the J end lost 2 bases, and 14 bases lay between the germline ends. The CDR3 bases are TGCAGTGCCGGGCAAGATACCACCTACGAGCAGTACTTC. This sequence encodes CSAGQDTTYEQYF.

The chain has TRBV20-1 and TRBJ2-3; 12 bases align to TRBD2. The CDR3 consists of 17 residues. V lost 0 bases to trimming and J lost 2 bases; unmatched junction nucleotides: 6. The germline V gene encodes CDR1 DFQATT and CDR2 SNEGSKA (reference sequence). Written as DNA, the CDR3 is TGCAGTGCTAGAGATCCCTGGACTAGCGGGATCACAGATACGCAGTATTTT. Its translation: CSARDPWTSGITDTQYF.

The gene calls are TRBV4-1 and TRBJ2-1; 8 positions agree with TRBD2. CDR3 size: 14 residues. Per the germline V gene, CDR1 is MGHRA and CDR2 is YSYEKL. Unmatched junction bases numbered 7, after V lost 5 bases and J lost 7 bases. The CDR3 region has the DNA TGCGCCAGCAGCTCCCGACTAGCGAGGAATGAGCAGTTCTTC. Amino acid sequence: CASSSRLARNEQFF.

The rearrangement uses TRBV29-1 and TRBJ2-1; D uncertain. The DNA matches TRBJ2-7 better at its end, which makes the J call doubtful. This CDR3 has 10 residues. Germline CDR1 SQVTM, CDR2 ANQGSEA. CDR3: CSVALLEQYF. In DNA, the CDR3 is TGCAGCGTTGCTTTGCTTGAGCAGTACTTC.

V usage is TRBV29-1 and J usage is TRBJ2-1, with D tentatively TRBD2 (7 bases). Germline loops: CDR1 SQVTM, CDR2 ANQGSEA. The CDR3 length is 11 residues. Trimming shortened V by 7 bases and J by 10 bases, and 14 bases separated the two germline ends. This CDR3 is CSGGEGTEQFF. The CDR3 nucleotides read TGCAGCGGGGGGGAGGGGACAGAGCAGTTCTTC.

CDR3 sequence reads: CASSLIGGSETQYF. CDR3 DNA sequence: TGTGCCAGCAGCTTAATCGGCGGGAGTGAGACCCAGTACTTC. The chain is built from TRBV7-3 and TRBJ2-5, with 7 bases aligning to TRBD2. CDR3 length equals 14 residues. Germline V gene sequence: CDR1 SGHTA, CDR2 FQGTGA. The trim removed 1 base at V and 5 bases at J, leaving 4 bases unmatched.

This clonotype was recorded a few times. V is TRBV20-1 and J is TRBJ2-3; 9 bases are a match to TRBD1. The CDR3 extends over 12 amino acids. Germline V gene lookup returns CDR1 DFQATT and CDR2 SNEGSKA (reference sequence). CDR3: CSRQGDTDTQYF. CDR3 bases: TGCAGCCGACAGGGGGACACAGATACGCAGTATTTT.

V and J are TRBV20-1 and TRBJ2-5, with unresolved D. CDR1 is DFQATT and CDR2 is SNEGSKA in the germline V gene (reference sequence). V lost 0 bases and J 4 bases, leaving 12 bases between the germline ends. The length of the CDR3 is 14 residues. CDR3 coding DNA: TGCAGTGCTAGAGATCTTAAGGTTTTAGAGACCCAGTACTTC. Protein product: CSARDLKVLETQYF.

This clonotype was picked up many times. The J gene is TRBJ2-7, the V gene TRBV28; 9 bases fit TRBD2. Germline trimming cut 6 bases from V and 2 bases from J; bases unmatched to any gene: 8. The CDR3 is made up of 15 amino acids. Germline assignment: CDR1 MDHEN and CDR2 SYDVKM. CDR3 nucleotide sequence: TGTGCCAGCAGCAGGGGTCTAGCGGGAACCTACGAGCAGTACTTC. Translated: CASSRGLAGTYEQYF.

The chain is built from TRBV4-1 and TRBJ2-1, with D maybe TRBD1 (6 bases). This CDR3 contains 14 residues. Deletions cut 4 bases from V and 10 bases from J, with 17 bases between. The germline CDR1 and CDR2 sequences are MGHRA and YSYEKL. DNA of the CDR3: TGCGCCAGCAGCCTGGAATTACAGGGTGGCGAGCAGTTCTTC. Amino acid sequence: CASSLELQGGEQFF.

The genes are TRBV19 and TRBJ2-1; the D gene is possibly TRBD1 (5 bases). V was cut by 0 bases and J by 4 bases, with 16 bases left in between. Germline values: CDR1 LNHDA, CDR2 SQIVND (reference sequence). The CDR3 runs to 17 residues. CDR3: CASSIDLSRTLYNEQFF. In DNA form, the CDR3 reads TGTGCCAGTAGTATAGATCTAAGCAGGACACTTTACAATGAGCAGTTCTTC.

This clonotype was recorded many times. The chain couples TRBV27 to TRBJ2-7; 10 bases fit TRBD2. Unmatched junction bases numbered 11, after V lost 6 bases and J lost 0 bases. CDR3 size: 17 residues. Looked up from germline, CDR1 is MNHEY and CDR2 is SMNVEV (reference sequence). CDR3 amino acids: CASRESAGGLSSYEQYF. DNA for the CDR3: TGTGCCAGCAGGGAATCAGCGGGAGGGCTCAGCTCCTACGAGCAGTACTTC.

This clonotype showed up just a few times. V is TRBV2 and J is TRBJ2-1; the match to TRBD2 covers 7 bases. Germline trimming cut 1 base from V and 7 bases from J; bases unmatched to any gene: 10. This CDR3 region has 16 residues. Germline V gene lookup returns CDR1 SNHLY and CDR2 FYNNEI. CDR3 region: CASSEGMGLKTNEQFF. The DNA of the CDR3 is TGTGCCAGCAGTGAAGGAATGGGACTAAAAACTAATGAGCAGTTCTTC. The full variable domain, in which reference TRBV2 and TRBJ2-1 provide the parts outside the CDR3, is EPEVTQTPSHQVTQMGQEVILRCVPISNHLYFYWYRQILGQKVEFLVSFYNNEISEKSEIFDDQFSVERPDGSNFTLKIRSTKLEDSAMYFCASSEGMGLKTNEQFFGPGTRLTVL.

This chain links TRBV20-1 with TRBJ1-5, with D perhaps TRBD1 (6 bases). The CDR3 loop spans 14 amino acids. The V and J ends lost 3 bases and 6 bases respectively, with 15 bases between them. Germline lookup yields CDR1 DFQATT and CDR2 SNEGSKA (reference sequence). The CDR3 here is CSASPPRGRQPQHF. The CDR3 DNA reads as TGCAGTGCTAGCCCACCCAGGGGTCGTCAGCCCCAGCATTTT.

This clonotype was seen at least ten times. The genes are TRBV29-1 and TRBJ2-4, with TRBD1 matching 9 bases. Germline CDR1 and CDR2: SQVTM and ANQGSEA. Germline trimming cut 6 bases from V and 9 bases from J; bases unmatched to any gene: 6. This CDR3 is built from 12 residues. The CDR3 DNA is TGCAGCGTAGGGGGGACAGGGAGCATTCAGTACTTC. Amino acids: CSVGGTGSIQYF. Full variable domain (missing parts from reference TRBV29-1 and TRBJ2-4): SAVISQKPSRDICQRGTSLTIQCQVDSQVTMMFWYRQQPGQSLTLIATANQGSEATYESGFVIDKFPISRPNLTFSTLTVSNMSPEDSSIYLCSVGGTGSIQYFGAGTRLSVL.

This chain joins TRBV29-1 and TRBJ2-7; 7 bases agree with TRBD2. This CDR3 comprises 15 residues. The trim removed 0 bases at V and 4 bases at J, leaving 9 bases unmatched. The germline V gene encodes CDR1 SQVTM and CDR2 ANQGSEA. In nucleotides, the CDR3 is TGCAGCGTTGAAGAAGGGAGGGCCGCCGGGTACGAGCAGTACTTC. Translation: CSVEEGRAAGYEQYF.

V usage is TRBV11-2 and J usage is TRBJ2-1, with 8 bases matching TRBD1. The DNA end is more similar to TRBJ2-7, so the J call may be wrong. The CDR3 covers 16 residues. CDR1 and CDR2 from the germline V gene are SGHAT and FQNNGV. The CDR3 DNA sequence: TGTGCCAGCAGTCGGGCCGGACAGGGTGTCTACAATGAGCAGTACTTC. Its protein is CASSRAGQGVYNEQYF.

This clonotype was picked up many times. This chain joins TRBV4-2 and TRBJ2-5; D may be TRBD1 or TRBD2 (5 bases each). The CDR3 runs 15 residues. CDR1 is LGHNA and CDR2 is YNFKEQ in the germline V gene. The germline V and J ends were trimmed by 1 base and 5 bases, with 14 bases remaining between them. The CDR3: CASSQAVGTGETQYF. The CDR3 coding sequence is TGTGCCAGCAGCCAAGCTGTCGGGACGGGCGAGACCCAGTACTTC.

CDR3 protein: CASRGTSATYNEQFF. CDR3 nucleotides: TGCGCCAGTAGGGGGACTAGCGCCACCTACAATGAGCAGTTCTTC. The gene calls are TRBV5-1 and TRBJ2-1, with 10 bases that match TRBD2. Trimming took 8 bases from V and 2 from J; bases not matched to a gene: 7. This CDR3 is 15 amino acids long. The germline CDR1 and CDR2 sequences are SGHRS and YFSETQ.

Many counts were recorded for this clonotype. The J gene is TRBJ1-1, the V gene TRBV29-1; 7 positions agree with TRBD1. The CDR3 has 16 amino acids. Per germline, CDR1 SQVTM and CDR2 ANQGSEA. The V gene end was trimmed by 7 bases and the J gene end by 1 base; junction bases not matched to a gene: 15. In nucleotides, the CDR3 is TGCAGCGCACACAGGGGACCCGTAAGTCAGAACACTGAAGCTTTCTTT. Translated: CSAHRGPVSQNTEAFF.

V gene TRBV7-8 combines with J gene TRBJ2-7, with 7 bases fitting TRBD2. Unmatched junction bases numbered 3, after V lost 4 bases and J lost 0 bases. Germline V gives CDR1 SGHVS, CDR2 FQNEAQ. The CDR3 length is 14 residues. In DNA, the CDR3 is TGTGCCAGCAGCTCACTAGCGAACTCCTACGAGCAGTACTTC. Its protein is CASSSLANSYEQYF.

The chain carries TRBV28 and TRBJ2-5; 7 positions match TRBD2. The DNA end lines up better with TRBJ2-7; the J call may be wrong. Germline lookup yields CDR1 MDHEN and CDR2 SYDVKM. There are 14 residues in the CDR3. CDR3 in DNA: TGTGCCAGCCCTAAACCCGGGGGGTCCTACGAGCAGTACTTC. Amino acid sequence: CASPKPGGSYEQYF.